This T cell receptor (beta chain) was sequenced in a study of early T cells in non-severe SARS-CoV-2 infection (dated by TCRdb to the early 2020s). Concerning the study at large: Bulk RNA from unsorted whole blood was used for TCR sequencing, so alpha and beta chains could not be paired. What the research found in general, with its limitations: VDJdb matching was skewed toward anti-spike CD8 responses and likely underestimated virus-specific expansions by missing private and CD4 specificities.

Preparation of the library involved 5' RACE. TCRdb shows the sequencer as NextSeq 500. To correct for sequencing error and PCR bias, the TCR library protocol tagged individual cDNA molecules with unique molecular identifiers. TCR alpha and beta chains were both sequenced, and the abundances of alpha and beta sequences in each sample were closely correlated with each other. The paper's data handling went like this. Decombinator V4 was used to annotate TCR sequences for V gene, J gene and CDR3. TCRs were defined as expanded if a significant change between any two time points was detected under a Poisson model with p below 0.0001. TCR abundances were normalised to the total number of TCRs sequenced in each sample and reported as counts per million. TRAV1-2 paired with TRAJ12, TRAJ20 or TRAJ33 defined MAIT TCRs, while TRAV10 paired with TRAJ18 defined iNKT TCRs. VDJdb, accessed 1 November 2021, was searched for CMV, EBV and SARS-CoV-2 annotated TCRs, excluding TCRs annotated for multiple antigens. Clones were called with MiXCR by TCRdb after fastp trimmed the public reads at Q25, and only in-frame beta chains were retained. When rows share a CDR3 protein, they turn into one entry using the most common DNA and genes. The authors' filters were not applied to this entry. This sample is represented by about 23,000 distinct CDR3 sequences; 4.5% of them were singletons. The ten largest clones capture less than 8.5% of the sample.

The study was a case-control design nested within a healthcare worker cohort in London, UK, with weekly nasopharyngeal swab PCR tests and blood sampling. Healthcare workers were recruited during the week of the UK lockdown, between 23 and 31 March 2020, and followed weekly for up to roughly 15 weeks. From the cysteine through the phenylalanine, the CDR3 covers 14 amino acids. This entry keeps only the CDR3 DNA: 42 bases, framed from base 1. The germline V gene yields MNHEY for CDR1 and SVGEGT for CDR2. The trim is 3 bases for V and 3 bases for J, with a gap of 12 bases between the germline ends. As regards this clonotype: No cognate antigen has been identified for it. No base-level quality is on record; no much larger clone is a single base apart.

The sample taken for sequencing was whole blood. This TCR was sampled from an adult who was a healthcare worker with PCR-confirmed SARS-CoV-2 infection or an uninfected control (not recorded which). The chain links TRBV6-2 or TRBV6-3 with TRBJ2-7; the D gene is perhaps TRBD2, from 5 matching bases. In nucleotides, the sequence is TGTGCCAGCAGTTATTCGGACGGGATCTACGAGCAGTACTTC. Its coded protein is CASSYSDGIYEQYF.